Listed here are 7 T cell receptor beta chains from one sample, sequenced in a study of blood T cell repertoires in COVID-19. Profiling relied on immunoSEQ multiplex PCR, and the TCRdb table lists in-frame clones only, not all of them. Among some 68,000 clones listed, 90% were seen once. The sequencing input was peripheral blood. The receptors shown here come from a man between 45 and 60 years old with COVID-19, enrolled during active disease.

The V call is TRBV30, the J call TRBJ1-3; no clear D. Germline V gene lookup returns CDR1 GTSNPN and CDR2 SVGIG (reference sequence). V lost 0 bases and J lost 4, with 16 bases in between. This CDR3 contains 16 residues. CDR3 sequence reads: CAWSVSGTDSGNTIYF. In DNA, the CDR3 is TGTGCCTGGAGTGTTTCAGGAACTGATTCCGGAAACACCATATATTTT.

CDR3 amino acids: CASSLAAREGYNEQFF. CDR3 sequence (DNA): TGTGCCAGCAGCTTAGCGGCCAGGGAAGGCTACAATGAGCAGTTCTTC. This chain connects TRBV7-6 to TRBJ2-1; maybe TRBD1 (5 bases). Germline V CDR1 and CDR2: SGHVS, FNYEAQ. The CDR3 consists of 16 residues. V lost 0 bases to trimming and J lost 3 bases, with 12 bases between them.

The chain has TRBV6-5 and TRBJ2-7; the match to TRBD1 covers 9 bases. The CDR3 is 15 amino acids. CDR1 is MNHEY and CDR2 is SVGAGI in the germline V gene. With 5 bases clipped from V and 3 bases from J, the junction kept 8 bases outside the gene matches. CDR3 region: CASSKMGTGNYEQYF. The CDR3 nucleotides read TGTGCCAGCAGTAAGATGGGGACAGGGAACTACGAGCAGTACTTC.

The chain has TRBV14 and TRBJ1-1; 7 bases align to TRBD1. J gave up 8 bases and V 3 bases, and 6 bases lay outside the gene matches. This CDR3 has 13 residues. In germline, CDR1 is SGHDN, CDR2 FVKESK. DNA for the CDR3: TGTGCCAGCAGCCAGGACAGGACGAGGGAAGCTTTCTTT. This sequence encodes CASSQDRTREAFF.

This rearrangement joins TRBV5-1 to TRBJ2-3; 9 bases line up with TRBD1. After removal of 5 bases from V and 3 bases from J, the junction contained 13 bases not matched to a gene. CDR3 length: 17 amino acids. Germline V lookup: CDR1 SGHRS, CDR2 YFSETQ. CDR3 region: CASSPRRGQGATDTQYF. CDR3 DNA sequence: TGCGCCAGCAGTCCTAGAAGGGGACAGGGAGCAACAGATACGCAGTATTTT.

The V call is TRBV5-1, the J call TRBJ2-7; D unresolved. This CDR3 contains 13 residues. CDR1 and CDR2 from the germline V gene are SGHRS and YFSETQ. The ends were cut back, 5 bases at V and 6 bases at J, with 15 bases in the middle. The CDR3 sequence: CASSPDSLGEQYF. CDR3 bases: TGCGCCAGCAGTCCCGATTCGCTCGGCGAGCAGTACTTC.

V usage is TRBV29-1 and J usage is TRBJ1-6, with a weak D call TRBD1 (6 bases). This CDR3 contains 13 residues. V was clipped by 6 bases and J by 5 bases, with 11 bases between them. From germline, CDR1 is SQVTM and CDR2 ANQGSEA. The CDR3 nucleotides are TGCAGCGTCCGCCGGACAGATAATTCACCCCTCCACTTT. It is translated as CSVRRTDNSPLHF.